This TCR beta chain derives from a study of vaccination and CD4 T cells after COVID-19. Notes on the study in general: In convalescent patients, a median 86.3% of reactive clones appeared only post-vaccination.

The CDR3 loop spans 16 amino acids. V lost 1 base and J lost 0, with 10 bases in between. CDR1 is KGHSH and CDR2 is LQKENI in the germline V gene. Regarding this clonotype: No antigen is known for it.

TCRdb redid the calling of the PCR reads with MiXCR, one entry per CDR3 protein. The sample consists of roughly 16,000 distinct CDR3 sequences, less than 75% of them appearing once. This material consisted of CD4+ T cells from blood, taken after SARS-CoV-2 vaccination. This TCR derives from a human donor who had recovered from COVID-19. This rearrangement joins TRBV18 to TRBJ1-5, with a tentative D call TRBD1 (5 bases). CDR3 nucleotide sequence: TGTGCCAGCTCACCACGCCCGGGGGGTAGCAATCAGCCCCAGCATTTT. This encodes CASSPRPGGSNQPQHF.